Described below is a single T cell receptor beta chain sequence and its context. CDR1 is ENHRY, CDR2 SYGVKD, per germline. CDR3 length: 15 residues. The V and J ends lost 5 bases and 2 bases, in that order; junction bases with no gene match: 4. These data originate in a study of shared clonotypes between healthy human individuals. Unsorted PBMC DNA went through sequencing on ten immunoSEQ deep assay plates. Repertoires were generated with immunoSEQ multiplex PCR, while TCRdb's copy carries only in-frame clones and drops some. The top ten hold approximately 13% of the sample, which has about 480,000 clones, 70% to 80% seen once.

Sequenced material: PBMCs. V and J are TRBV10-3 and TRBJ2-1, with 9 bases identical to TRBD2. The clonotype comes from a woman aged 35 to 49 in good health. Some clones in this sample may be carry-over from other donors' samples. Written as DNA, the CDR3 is TGTGCCATCAGTCTCACTAGCGGGCCCTACAATGAGCAGTTCTTC. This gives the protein CAISLTSGPYNEQFF.